The source of this TCR beta chain is a study of Ad26.COV2.S vaccination and SARS-CoV-2 variants. Whole-study context: By the intramuscular route, Ad26.COV2.S was given once, or twice 56 days apart. Points from the study as a whole: The TCR breadth and depth analyses may have understated or missed part of the total T cell responses.

Repertoires were generated with immunoSEQ multiplex PCR, while TCRdb's copy carries only in-frame clones and drops some. This table holds around 450,000 clones, nearly 90% found once. Germline V CDR1 and CDR2: SGDLS, YYNGEE. Trimming took 4 bases from V and 0 from J, leaving 10 bases between them. The CDR3 spans 15 residues. To note about this clone: Antigen specificity is unknown. Other DNA sequences in this sample translate to the same CDR3.

Treatment: some 20 received Ad26.COV2.S at low or high dose, single or two shots; several received placebo; per-sample allocation not given. Samples were taken on day 63 after the first vaccine or placebo injection. An adult of 18-55 years in Boston served as donor. Its platform was an Ad26 vector, and its expressed antigen was Wuhan-strain SARS-CoV-2 spike. The chain combines TRBV9 with TRBJ1-4; D unclear. The TCR sequence derives from a person aged 18-60 years who received the Ad26.COV2.S COVID-19 vaccine or a placebo. The sequencing here drew on peripheral blood, taken in a trial of Ad26.COV2.S vaccine versus placebo. CDR3 loop: CASSPRGSTNEKLFF. The CDR3 bases are TGTGCCAGCAGCCCCCGGGGATCAACTAATGAAAAACTGTTTTTT.